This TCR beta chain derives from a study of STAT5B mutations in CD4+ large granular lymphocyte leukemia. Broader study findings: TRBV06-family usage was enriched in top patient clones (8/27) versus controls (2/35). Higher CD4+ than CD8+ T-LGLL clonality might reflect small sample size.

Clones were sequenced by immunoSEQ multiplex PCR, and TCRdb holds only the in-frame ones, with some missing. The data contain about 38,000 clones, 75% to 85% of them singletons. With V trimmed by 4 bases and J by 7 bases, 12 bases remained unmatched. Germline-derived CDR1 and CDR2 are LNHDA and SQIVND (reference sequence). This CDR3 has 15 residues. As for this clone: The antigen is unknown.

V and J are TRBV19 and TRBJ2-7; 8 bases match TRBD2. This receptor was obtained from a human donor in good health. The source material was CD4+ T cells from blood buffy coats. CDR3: CASSNTGSGRWEQYF. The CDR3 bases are TGTGCCAGTAGTAACACAGGGAGCGGGAGATGGGAGCAGTACTTC.